Reported below is one T cell receptor (beta chain). These data belong to a study of T cell changes during pregnancy in multiple sclerosis. Using immunoSEQ multiplex PCR, the repertoire was profiled, and TCRdb retains in-frame clones only, with some absent. The profile shows tens of thousands of clones, roughly 90% of them singletons. Germline CDR1 is SEHNR and CDR2 is FQNEAQ (reference sequence). CDR3 size: 15 residues. With V trimmed by 7 bases and J by 7 bases, 12 bases remained unmatched. Sequences were derived from CD4+ T cells from peripheral blood mononuclear cells, sampled after pregnancy. The chain joins TRBV7-9 to TRBJ1-2, with 10 bases identical to TRBD1. This sequence originates from a female donor with multiple sclerosis, enrolled in a pregnancy study. CDR3 residues: CASTSRGQGIIGYTF. CDR3 nucleotides: TGTGCCAGCACCTCCAGGGGACAGGGGATTATTGGCTACACCTTC. Full variable domain (missing parts from reference TRBV7-9 and TRBJ1-2): DTGVSQNPRHKITKRGQNVTFRCDPISEHNRLYWYRQTLGQGPEFLTYFQNEAQLEKSRLLSDRFSAERPKGSFSTLEIQRTEQGDSAMYLCASTSRGQGIIGYTFGSGTRLTVV.